The clone carrying this TCR beta chain has more than one count but fewer than ten. This sample is part of a study of blood T cells in healthy people across ages. The authors ran a second PCR of roughly 6 to 12 cycles using a sample-barcoded 5' primer and a J-beta primer mix. TCRdb independently ran MiXCR on the 5' RACE reads; one entry per CDR3 protein. The sample has 750,000 or so distinct CDR3 sequences, roughly 25% seen once. This CDR3 is built from 16 residues. CDR1 and CDR2 from the germline V gene are MNHEY and SVGEGT. Germline trimming cut 2 bases from V and 3 bases from J; bases unmatched to any gene: 3. In addition, the sample was reused for a study of T cells of mothers and their children.

V gene TRBV6-2 or TRBV6-3 combines with J gene TRBJ2-7; 14 bases are a match to TRBD2. Sequencing input: blood. This TCR derives from a boy between 5 and 17 years old in good health. CDR3 sequence: CASSYLGTSGSYEQYF. In DNA form, the CDR3 reads TGTGCCAGCAGTTACCTCGGGACTAGCGGGAGCTACGAGCAGTACTTC.